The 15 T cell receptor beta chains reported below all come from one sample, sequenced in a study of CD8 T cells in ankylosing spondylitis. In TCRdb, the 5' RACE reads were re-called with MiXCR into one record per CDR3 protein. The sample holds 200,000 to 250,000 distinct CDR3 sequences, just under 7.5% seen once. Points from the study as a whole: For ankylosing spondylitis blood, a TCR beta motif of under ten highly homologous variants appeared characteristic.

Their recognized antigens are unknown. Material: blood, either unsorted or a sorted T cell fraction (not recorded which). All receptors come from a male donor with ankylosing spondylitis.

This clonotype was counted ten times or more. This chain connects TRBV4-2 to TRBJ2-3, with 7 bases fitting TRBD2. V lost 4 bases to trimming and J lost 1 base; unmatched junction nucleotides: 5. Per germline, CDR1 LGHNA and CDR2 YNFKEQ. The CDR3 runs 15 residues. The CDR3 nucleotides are TGTGCCAGCAGCCCATGGGGGGGAGGCACAGATACGCAGTATTTT. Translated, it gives CASSPWGGGTDTQYF.

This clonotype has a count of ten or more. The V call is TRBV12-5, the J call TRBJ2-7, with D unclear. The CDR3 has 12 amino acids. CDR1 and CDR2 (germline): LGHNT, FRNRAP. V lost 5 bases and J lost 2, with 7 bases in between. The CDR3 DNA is TGTGCTAGTGGTCATGGGGCCTACGAGCAGTACTTC. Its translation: CASGHGAYEQYF.

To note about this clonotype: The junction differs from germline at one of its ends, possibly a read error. The CDR3: CASSLGGPNSGNTLYF. The CDR3, as DNA: TGTGCCAGCAGCCTTGGGGGACCGAACTCTGGAAACACCCTATATTTT. V is TRBV3-1 and J is TRBJ1-3, with TRBD1 as a possible D gene (5 bases). Germline values: CDR1 LGHDT, CDR2 YNNKEL (reference sequence). The CDR3 sequence is 16 residues long.

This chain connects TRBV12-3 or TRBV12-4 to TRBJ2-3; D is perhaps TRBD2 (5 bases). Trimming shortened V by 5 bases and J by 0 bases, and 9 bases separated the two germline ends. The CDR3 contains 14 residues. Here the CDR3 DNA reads TGTGCCAGCAGTCGACTATCTAGCACAGATACGCAGTATTTT. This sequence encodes CASSRLSSTDTQYF.

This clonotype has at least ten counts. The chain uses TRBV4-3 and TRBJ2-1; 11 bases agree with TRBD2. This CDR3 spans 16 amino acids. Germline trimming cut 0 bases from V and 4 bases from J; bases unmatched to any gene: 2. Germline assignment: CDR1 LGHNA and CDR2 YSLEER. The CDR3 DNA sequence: TGCGCCAGCAGCCAAGATCGACTAGCGGGGTACAATGAGCAGTTCTTC. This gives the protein CASSQDRLAGYNEQFF.

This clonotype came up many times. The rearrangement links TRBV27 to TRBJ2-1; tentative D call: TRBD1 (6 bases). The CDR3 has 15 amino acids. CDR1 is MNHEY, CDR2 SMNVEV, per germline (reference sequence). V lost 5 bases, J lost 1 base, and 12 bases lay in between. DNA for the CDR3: TGTGCCAGCAGTAATAGGGGGTATTCCTACAATGAGCAGTTCTTC. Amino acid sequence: CASSNRGYSYNEQFF.

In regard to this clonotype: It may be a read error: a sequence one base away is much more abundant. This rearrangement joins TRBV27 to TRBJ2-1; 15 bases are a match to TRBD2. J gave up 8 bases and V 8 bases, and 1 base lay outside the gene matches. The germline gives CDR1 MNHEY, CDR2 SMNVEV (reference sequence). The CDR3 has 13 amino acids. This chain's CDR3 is CASGLAGGDEQFF. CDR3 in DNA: TGTGCCAGCGGACTAGCGGGAGGGGATGAGCAGTTCTTC.

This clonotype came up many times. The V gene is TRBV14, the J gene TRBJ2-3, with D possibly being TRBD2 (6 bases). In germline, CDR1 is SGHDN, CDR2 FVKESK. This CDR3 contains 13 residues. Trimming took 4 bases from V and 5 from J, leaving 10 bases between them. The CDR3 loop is CASSRKTRDTQYF. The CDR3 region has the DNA TGTGCCAGCAGCCGAAAGACTAGAGATACGCAGTATTTT.

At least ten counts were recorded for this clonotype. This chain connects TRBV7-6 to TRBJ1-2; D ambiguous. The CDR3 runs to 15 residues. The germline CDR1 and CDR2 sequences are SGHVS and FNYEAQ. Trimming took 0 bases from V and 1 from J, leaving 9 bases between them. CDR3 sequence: CASSLALGGNYGYTF. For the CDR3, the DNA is TGTGCCAGCAGCTTAGCCTTGGGCGGTAACTATGGCTACACCTTC. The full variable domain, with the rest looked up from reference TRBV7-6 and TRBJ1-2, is GAGVSQSPRYKVTKRGQDVALRCDPISGHVSLYWYRQALGQGPEFLTYFNYEAQQDKSGLPNDRFSAERPEGSISTLTIQRTEQRDSAMYRCASSLALGGNYGYTFGSGTRLTVV.

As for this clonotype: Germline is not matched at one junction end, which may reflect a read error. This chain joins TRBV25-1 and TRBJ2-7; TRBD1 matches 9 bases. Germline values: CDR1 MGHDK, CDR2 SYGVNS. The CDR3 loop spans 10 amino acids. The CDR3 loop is CASAGTGLSF. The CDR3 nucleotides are TGTGCCAGCGCCGGGACAGGGTTATCCTTC.

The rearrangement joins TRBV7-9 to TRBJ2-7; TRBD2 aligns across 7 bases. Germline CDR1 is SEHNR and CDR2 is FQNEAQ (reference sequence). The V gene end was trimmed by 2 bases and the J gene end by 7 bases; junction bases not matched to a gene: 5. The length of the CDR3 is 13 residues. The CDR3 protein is CASSLPGGTEQYF. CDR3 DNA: TGTGCCAGCAGCTTACCGGGGGGAACGGAGCAGTACTTC.

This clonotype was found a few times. The CDR3 protein is CATSEAGTSGKYF. The CDR3 region has the DNA TGTGCCACCAGTGAGGCAGGGACCTCCGGAAAGTATTTT. The chain uses TRBV24-1 and TRBJ2-3; D tentatively fits TRBD1 or TRBD2 (5 bases each). This CDR3 has 13 residues. Trimming left V 4 bases short and J 13 bases short, with 17 bases between. From germline, CDR1 is KGHDR and CDR2 SFDVKD.

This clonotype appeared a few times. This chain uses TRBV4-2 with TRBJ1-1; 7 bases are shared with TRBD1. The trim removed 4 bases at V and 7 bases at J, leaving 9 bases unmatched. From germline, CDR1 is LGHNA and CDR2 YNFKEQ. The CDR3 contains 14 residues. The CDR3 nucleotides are TGTGCCAGCAGCCTCCATGCCGGGACAGTTGAAGCTTTCTTT. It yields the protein CASSLHAGTVEAFF.

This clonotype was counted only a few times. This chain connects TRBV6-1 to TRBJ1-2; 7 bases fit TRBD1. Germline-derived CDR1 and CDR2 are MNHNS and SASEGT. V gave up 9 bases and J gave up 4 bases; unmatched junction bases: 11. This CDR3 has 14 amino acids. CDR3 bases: TGTGCCAGTGCACTGAGGGACAGACGCTATGGCTACACCTTC. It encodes CASALRDRRYGYTF.

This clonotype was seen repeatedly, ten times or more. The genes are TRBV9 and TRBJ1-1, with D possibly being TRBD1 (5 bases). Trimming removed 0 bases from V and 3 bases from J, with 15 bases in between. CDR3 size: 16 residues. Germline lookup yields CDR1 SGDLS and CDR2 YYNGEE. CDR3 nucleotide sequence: TGTGCCAGCAGCGTAGCCCCCAATGTGGGGCACACTGAAGCTTTCTTT. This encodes CASSVAPNVGHTEAFF.